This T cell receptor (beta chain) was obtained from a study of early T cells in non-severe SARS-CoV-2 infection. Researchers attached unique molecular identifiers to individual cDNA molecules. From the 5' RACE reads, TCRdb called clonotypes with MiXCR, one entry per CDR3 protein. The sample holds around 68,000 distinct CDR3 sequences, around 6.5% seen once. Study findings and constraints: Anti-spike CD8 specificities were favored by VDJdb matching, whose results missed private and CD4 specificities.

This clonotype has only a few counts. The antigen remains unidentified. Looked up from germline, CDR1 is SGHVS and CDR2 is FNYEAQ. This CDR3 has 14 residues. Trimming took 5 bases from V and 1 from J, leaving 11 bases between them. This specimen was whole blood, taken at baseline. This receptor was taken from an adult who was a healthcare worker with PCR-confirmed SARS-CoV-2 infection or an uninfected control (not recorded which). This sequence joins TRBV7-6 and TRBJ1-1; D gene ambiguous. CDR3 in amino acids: CASSPQLSNTEAFF. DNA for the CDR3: TGTGCCAGCAGCCCCCAATTGTCGAACACTGAAGCTTTCTTT.